This section outlines one T cell receptor beta chain sequence together with its context. Its antigen has not been determined. No clone much larger than this one lies a single base away; base qualities are absent. This specimen comes from a study of Ad26.COV2.S vaccination and SARS-CoV-2 variants (dated by TCRdb to about 2021). Broadly, across the study: Vaccine-arm donors were drawn from COV1001, a multicentre, randomized, double-blind, placebo-controlled phase I-IIa trial of Ad26.COV2.S in healthy adults. A total of 32 samples were included in the TCR-sequenced set, comprising roughly 20 Ad26.COV2.S vaccine recipients, 5 placebo recipients and 8 SARS-CoV-2 convalescent individuals. Investigators did not know the trial group allocation while performing experiments and assessing outcomes. Trial participants were randomized into five groups of five: low-dose or high-dose Ad26.COV2.S given once or twice, or placebo on both occasions. TCRbeta repertoire sequencing was used to assess the specificity and breadth of SARS-CoV-2-reactive T cell receptors after Ad26.COV2.S vaccination. Ad26.COV2.S was administered intramuscularly at a dose of 5x10^10 or 1x10^11 viral particles, either as one shot or as two shots given 56 days apart. Overall study results and their limits: Non-spike TCR breadth was comparable between vaccine and placebo recipients, consistent with the vaccine containing only spike. Comparing responses between vaccine doses or regimens was not something the study was powered to do. Spike-specific TCR breadth was higher in Ad26.COV2.S recipients than in placebo recipients (P = 0.0014). The authors noted that total T cell responses may have been underestimated by the TCR breadth and depth analyses. After vaccination, substantial breadth of spike-specific CD8+ and CD4+ T cell responses was reported.

The immunoSEQ Assay was used to sequence TCRbeta CDR3 regions. After extraction, genomic DNA underwent amplification by bias-controlled multiplex PCR, followed by high-throughput sequencing. From the authors' description of their analysis: Collapsing and filtering of sequences were performed to quantify the absolute abundance of each unique TCRbeta CDR3 region. T cell fraction was estimated by normalization of TCRbeta template counts to usable DNA, with usable DNA being measured through amplification of reference genes present in all nucleated cells. Repertoire TCRs were annotated as SARS-CoV-2-specific by exact matching of V gene, CDR3 amino acid sequence and J gene to a known reactive TCR set. The reference SARS-CoV-2 TCR set came from MIRA and was filtered for enrichment in COVID-19-positive ImmuneCODE repertoires, removing public or cross-reactive TCRs. Drawing on the MIRA antigens, annotated TCRs were analysed further at the level of specific ORF or position within ORF. Depth was the summed frequency of annotated unique rearrangements, while breadth was defined as annotated unique rearrangements over total unique productive rearrangements. Two-sided Wilcoxon rank-sum tests were used to compare TCR breadth between groups. TCRdb stores this immuneACCESS table with in-frame sequences only. Part of the clones is absent; in the studies checked, under half of the shortfall reflects unresolved V genes, and no reason is known for the rest. For V, J and clone size, that table is used; D and trimming come from the DNA. The sample table contains 200,000 to 300,000 clones; only one count was recorded for roughly nine tenths of them. The ten largest clones add up to 2.9% of the sample.

There are 14 amino acids in the CDR3, from cysteine to phenylalanine inclusive. Kept here is only the CDR3 DNA, which spans 42 bases and is read in frame from base 1. Looking up the germline V gene yields CDR1 MNHEY and CDR2 SVGAGI. Clipping removes 6 bases from V and 8 bases from J, with 12 as the unmatched junction base count. The treatment or condition label on this specimen signifies: around 19 received Ad26.COV2.S at low or high dose, single or two shots; about 5 received placebo; per-sample allocation not given. For vaccine and placebo recipients, the sequenced repertoires came from samples collected on day 63 after the first injection. Between 29 July and 7 August 2020, Cohort 1b enrolled 20 to 30 adults aged 18-55 years at one site in Boston, USA. Ad26.COV2.S consisted of a replication-incompetent adenovirus type 26 vector by which a prefusion-stabilized SARS-CoV-2 spike protein from the original Wuhan strain was expressed.

The starting material was peripheral blood, obtained in a trial of Ad26.COV2.S vaccine versus placebo. This receptor was taken from a person aged 18-60 years who received the Ad26.COV2.S COVID-19 vaccine or a placebo. Here the chain combines TRBV6-5 and TRBJ1-2; TRBD1 matches 7 bases in the middle. The nucleotides read TGTGCCAGCAGCAACGGGAGGGGGCTTTCGGGCTACACCTTC. Translated, it gives CASSNGRGLSGYTF.